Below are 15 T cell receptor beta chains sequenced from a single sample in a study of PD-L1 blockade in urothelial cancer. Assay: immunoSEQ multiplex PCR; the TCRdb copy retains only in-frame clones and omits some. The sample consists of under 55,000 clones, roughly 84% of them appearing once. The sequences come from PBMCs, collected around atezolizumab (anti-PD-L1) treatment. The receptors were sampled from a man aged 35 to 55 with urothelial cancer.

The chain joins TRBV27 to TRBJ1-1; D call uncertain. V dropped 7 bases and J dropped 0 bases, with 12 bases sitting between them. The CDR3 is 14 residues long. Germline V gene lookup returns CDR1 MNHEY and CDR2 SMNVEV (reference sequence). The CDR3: CASTHGEVNTEAFF. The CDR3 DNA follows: TGTGCCAGCACCCATGGTGAGGTGAACACTGAAGCTTTCTTT.

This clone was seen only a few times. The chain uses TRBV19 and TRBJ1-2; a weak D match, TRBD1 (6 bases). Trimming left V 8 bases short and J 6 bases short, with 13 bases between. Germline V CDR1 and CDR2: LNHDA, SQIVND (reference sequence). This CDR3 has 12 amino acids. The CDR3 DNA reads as TGTGCCAGTGTGGACAGCTATGATGGCTACACCTTC. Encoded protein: CASVDSYDGYTF.

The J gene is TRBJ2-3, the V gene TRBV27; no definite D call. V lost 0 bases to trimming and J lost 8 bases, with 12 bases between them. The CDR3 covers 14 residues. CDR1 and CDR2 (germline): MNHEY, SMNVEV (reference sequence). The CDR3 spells CASSLSLKHATQYF. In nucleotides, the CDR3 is TGTGCCAGCAGTTTATCCCTGAAACACGCTACGCAGTATTTT.

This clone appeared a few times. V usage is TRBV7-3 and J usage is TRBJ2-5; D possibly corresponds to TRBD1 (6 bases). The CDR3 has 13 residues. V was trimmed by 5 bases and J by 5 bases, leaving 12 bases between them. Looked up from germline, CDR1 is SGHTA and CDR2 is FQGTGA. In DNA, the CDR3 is TGTGCCAGCAGCCCAGGGGTCGGGGAGACCCAGTACTTC. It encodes CASSPGVGETQYF.

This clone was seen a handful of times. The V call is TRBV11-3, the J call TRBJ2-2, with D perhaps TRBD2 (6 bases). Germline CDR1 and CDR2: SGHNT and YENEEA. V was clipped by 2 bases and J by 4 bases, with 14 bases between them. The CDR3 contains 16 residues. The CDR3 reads CASSLNQGLSTGELFF. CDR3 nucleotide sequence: TGTGCCAGCAGCTTAAACCAGGGACTTTCCACCGGGGAGCTGTTTTTT. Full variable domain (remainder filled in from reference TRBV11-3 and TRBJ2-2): EAGVVQSPRYKIIEKKQPVAFWCNPISGHNTLYWYLQNLGQGPELLIRYENEEAVDDSQLPKDRFSAERLKGVDSTLKIQPAELGDSAVYLCASSLNQGLSTGELFFGEGSRLTVL.

The CDR3 DNA reads as TGTGCCAGCAGCTCCGGACAGGGACCTAGCACAGATACGCAGTATTTT. Protein product: CASSSGQGPSTDTQYF. J is TRBJ2-3 and V is TRBV7-3; 8 positions agree with TRBD1. The germline V gene encodes CDR1 SGHTA and CDR2 FQGTGA. Trimming at V came to 4 bases and at J to 0 bases, leaving 6 bases not matched to a gene. The CDR3 has 16 amino acids.

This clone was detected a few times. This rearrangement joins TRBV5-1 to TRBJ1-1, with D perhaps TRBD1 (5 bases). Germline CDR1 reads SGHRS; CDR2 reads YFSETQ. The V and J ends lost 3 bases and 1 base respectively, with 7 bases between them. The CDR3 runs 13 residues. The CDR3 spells CASSYGQNTEAFF. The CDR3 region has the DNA TGCGCCAGCAGCTACGGACAGAACACTGAAGCTTTCTTT.

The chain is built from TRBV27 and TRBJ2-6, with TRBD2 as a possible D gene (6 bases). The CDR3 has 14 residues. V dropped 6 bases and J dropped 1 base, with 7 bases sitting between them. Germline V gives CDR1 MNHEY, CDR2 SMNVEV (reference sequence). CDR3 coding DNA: TGTGCCAGCAGCGGGAGTTCTGGGGCCAACGTCCTGACTTTC. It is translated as CASSGSSGANVLTF.

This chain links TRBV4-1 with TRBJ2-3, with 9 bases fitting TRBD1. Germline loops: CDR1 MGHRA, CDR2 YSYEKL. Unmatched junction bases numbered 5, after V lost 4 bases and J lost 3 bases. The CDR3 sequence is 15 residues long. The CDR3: CASSLQGAATDTQYF. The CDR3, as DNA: TGCGCCAGCAGCCTACAGGGGGCCGCGACAGATACGCAGTATTTT.

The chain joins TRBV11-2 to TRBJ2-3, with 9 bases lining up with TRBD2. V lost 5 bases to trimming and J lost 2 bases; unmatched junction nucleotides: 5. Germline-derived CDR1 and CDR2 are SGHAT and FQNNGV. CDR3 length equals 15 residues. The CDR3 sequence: CASSGRGLATDTQYF. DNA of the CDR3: TGTGCCAGCAGCGGTAGGGGACTAGCCACAGATACGCAGTATTTT.

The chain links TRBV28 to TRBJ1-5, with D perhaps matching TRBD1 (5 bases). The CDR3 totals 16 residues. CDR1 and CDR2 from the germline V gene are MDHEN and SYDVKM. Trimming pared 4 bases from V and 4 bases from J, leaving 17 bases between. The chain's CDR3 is CASSYLNRRANQPQHF. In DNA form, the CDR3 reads TGTGCCAGCAGTTATTTGAACAGGAGGGCAAATCAGCCCCAGCATTTT. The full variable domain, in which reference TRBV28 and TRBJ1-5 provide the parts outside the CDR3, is DVKVTQSSRYLVKRTGEKVFLECVQDMDHENMFWYRQDPGLGLRLIYFSYDVKMKEKGDIPEGYSVSREKKERFSLILESASTNQTSMYLCASSYLNRRANQPQHFGDGTRLSIL.

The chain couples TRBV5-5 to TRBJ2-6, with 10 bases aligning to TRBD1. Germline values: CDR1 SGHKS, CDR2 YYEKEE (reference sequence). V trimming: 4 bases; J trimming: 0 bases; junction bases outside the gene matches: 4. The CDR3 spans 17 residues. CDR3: CASSAGTGVSGANVLTF. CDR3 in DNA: TGTGCCAGCAGCGCCGGGACAGGGGTCTCTGGGGCCAACGTCCTGACTTTC.

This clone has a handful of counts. The CDR3 nucleotides are TGTGCCAGCAGCTTAGAGACAGGGGGGACGGTGGCTTTCTTT. Translation gives CASSLETGGTVAFF. The chain recombines TRBV7-2 with TRBJ1-1, with 9 bases identical to TRBD1. There are 14 residues in the CDR3. The germline gives CDR1 SGHTA, CDR2 FQGNSA. J gave up 11 bases and V 1 base, and 8 bases lay outside the gene matches.

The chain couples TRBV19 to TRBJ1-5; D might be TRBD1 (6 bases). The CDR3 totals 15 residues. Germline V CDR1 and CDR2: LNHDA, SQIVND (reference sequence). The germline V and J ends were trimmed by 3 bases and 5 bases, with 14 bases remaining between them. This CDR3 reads CASSMGQGFYQPQHF. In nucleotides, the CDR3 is TGTGCCAGTAGTATGGGGCAGGGGTTCTATCAGCCCCAGCATTTT.

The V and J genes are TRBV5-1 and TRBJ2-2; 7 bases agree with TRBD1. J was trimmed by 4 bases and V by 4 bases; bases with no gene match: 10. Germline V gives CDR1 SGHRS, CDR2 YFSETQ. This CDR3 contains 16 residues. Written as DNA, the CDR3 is TGCGCCAGCAGCCCAGTGACAGGGCTCGGCACCGGGGAGCTGTTTTTT. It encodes CASSPVTGLGTGELFF.